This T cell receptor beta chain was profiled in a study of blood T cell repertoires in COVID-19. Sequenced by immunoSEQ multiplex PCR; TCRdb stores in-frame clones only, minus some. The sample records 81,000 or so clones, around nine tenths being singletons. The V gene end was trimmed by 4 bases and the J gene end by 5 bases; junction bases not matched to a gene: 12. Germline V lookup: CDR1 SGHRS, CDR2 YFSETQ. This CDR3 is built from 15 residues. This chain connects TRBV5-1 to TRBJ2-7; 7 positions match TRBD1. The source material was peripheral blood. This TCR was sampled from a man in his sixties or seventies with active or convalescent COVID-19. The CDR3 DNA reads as TGCGCCAGCAGCGGGAGACAGGGTTGGTCCGACGAGCAGTACTTC. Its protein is CASSGRQGWSDEQYF.